The 20 T cell receptor beta chains below were found in one sample sequenced in a study of T cells in localized non-small cell lung cancer (dated by TCRdb to the early 2020s). The library relied on the immunoSEQ multiplex PCR assay. TCRdb took this table from immuneACCESS and kept in-frame rearrangements with V and J called. Such tables lack part of the clones; where checked against another copy, unresolved V genes explain under half of the gap, and the rest is unexplained. Within this sample are around 750 clones, with approximately 25% of them counted one time only. In total, the top ten clones hold roughly a quarter of the sample. The material sequenced was lung tumor tissue, taken before any cancer treatment. Source of these receptors: a female donor at least 60 years old with stage I squamous cell lung carcinoma.

This clone has more than one count but fewer than ten. This chain connects TRBV7-4 to TRBJ2-3, with D perhaps assigned TRBD1 or TRBD2 (5 bases each). The V end was cut by 1 base, the J end by 4 bases, with 18 bases between. Germline lookup yields CDR1 SGHVT and CDR2 SQSDAQ. This CDR3 region has 17 residues. The CDR3 DNA follows: TGTGCCAGCAGCTTAGACCCCGGGGCTTCCGGGCCAGATACGCAGTATTTT. It is translated as CASSLDPGASGPDTQYF.

This clone showed up just a few times. V gene TRBV19 combines with J gene TRBJ2-7; possibly TRBD1 or TRBD2 for D (5 bases each). CDR1 LNHDA and CDR2 SQIVND come from the germline V gene (reference sequence). V was trimmed by 3 bases and J by 2 bases, leaving 11 bases between them. This CDR3 has 14 amino acids. CDR3 sequence: CASSMTGPTYEQYF. In DNA, the CDR3 is TGTGCCAGTAGTATGACGGGGCCAACCTACGAGCAGTACTTC.

In DNA, the CDR3 is TGTGCCAGCAGCCCGGGGCCTTTGAACTATGGCTACACCTTC. Translation: CASSPGPLNYGYTF. The J gene is TRBJ1-2, the V gene TRBV11-3; D may be TRBD1 (5 bases). CDR3 length: 14 residues. V was cut by 5 bases and J by 2 bases, with 12 bases left in between. CDR1 is SGHNT, CDR2 YENEEA, per germline.

This chain uses TRBV11-3 with TRBJ2-3; 10 nucleotides agree with TRBD1. Trimming at V came to 1 base and at J to 1 base, leaving 5 bases not matched to a gene. Germline V gene sequence: CDR1 SGHNT, CDR2 YENEEA. This CDR3 has 17 residues. The chain's CDR3 is CASSLGGTGARTDTQYF. In DNA form, the CDR3 reads TGTGCCAGCAGCTTAGGAGGGACAGGGGCCCGCACAGATACGCAGTATTTT.

The chain uses TRBV11-3 and TRBJ2-2; 10 nucleotides agree with TRBD2. The CDR3 contains 18 residues. Germline CDR1 SGHNT, CDR2 YENEEA. The ends lost 5 bases at V and 2 bases at J; junction bases unmatched: 11. The CDR3 here is CASSQGSVAGGNTGELFF. The CDR3 nucleotides are TGTGCCAGCAGCCAAGGGTCGGTAGCGGGGGGTAACACCGGGGAGCTGTTTTTT.

The chain links TRBV18 to TRBJ2-1, with a possible D match to TRBD2 (6 bases). Germline values: CDR1 KGHSH, CDR2 LQKENI. This CDR3 is built from 16 residues. The V and J ends lost 1 base and 7 bases respectively, with 17 bases between them. The DNA of the CDR3 is TGTGCCAGCTCACCACTTTCGGGCAGTAGCGGAAATGAGCAGTTCTTC. Amino acid sequence: CASSPLSGSSGNEQFF.

The gene calls are TRBV18 and TRBJ1-2; D gene uncertain. This CDR3 is built from 13 residues. The ends were cut back, 2 bases at V and 2 bases at J, with 6 bases in the middle. CDR1 is KGHSH, CDR2 LQKENI, per germline. The CDR3 coding sequence is TGTGCCAGCTCACCAACTGCAAACTATGGCTACACCTTC. Residues: CASSPTANYGYTF.

J is TRBJ2-5 and V is TRBV1; TRBD1, the D gene given by the table, was not confirmed from the DNA. TRBV1 is shown as a pseudogene. There are 18 residues in the CDR3. Here the CDR3 reads CASSQSSLNQGAGETQYF. The CDR3, as DNA: TGCGCCAGCAGCCAATCTTCCCTGAACCAGGGGGCGGGAGAGACCCAGTACTTC.

The rearrangement links TRBV19 to TRBJ2-7; 10 positions match TRBD1. CDR1 is LNHDA, CDR2 SQIVND, per germline (reference sequence). J lost 3 bases, V lost 8 bases, and 7 bases had no gene match. The CDR3 spans 14 residues. The CDR3 spells CASQPTGGIYEQYF. As DNA, the CDR3 is TGTGCCAGTCAACCGACAGGGGGCATCTACGAGCAGTACTTC.

By its share, this clone is large. This chain joins TRBV6-8 and TRBJ2-3; weak D call: TRBD2 (6 bases). There are 18 residues in the CDR3. Trimming left V 0 bases short and J 4 bases short, with 20 bases between. Germline CDR1 is MNHGY and CDR2 is SAAAGT. CDR3 sequence reads: CASSYSIGSGKGPDTQYF. In DNA form, the CDR3 reads TGTGCCAGCAGTTACTCGATTGGTAGCGGAAAGGGTCCAGATACGCAGTATTTT.

This clone is medium-sized within its sample. The junction differs from germline at one of its ends, possibly a read error. The rearrangement links TRBV6-1 to TRBJ2-7, with D tentatively TRBD1 (5 bases). The CDR3 spans 14 residues. Germline V lookup: CDR1 MNHNS, CDR2 SASEGT. The CDR3 DNA is TGTGCCATCAGTGAAGGGGCCCTCTCCTACGAGCAGTACTTC. Residues: CAISEGALSYEQYF.

In its sample, this clone is large. The CDR3 DNA sequence: TGTGCCAGCAGTTACGACAGGGGGCGTTTCACTGAAGCTTTCTTT. Translation: CASSYDRGRFTEAFF. This sequence joins TRBV6-8 and TRBJ1-1; 10 nucleotides align to TRBD1. Germline-derived CDR1 and CDR2 are MNHGY and SAAAGT. The CDR3 is 15 amino acids. The junction had 4 bases not matched to a gene; V was cut back by 2 bases and J by 4 bases.

Only a few counts were recorded for this clone. The J gene is TRBJ2-3, the V gene TRBV30, with 9 positions matching TRBD2. Germline V gene lookup returns CDR1 GTSNPN and CDR2 SVGIG (reference sequence). The CDR3 is 16 residues long. The V gene end was trimmed by 4 bases and the J gene end by 6 bases; junction bases not matched to a gene: 14. The CDR3 nucleotides are TGTGCCTGGACCCTCGGGCTAGCGGGGAAATATGATACGCAGTATTTT. Translating gives CAWTLGLAGKYDTQYF. Based on the CDR3 plus reference TRBV30 and TRBJ2-3, the full variable domain is SQTIHQWPATLVQPVGSPLSLECTVEGTSNPNLYWYRQAAGRGLQLLFYSVGIGQISSEVPQNLSASRPQDRQFILSSKKLLLSDSGFYLCAWTLGLAGKYDTQYFGPGTRLTVL.

The chain has TRBV10-3 and TRBJ1-1; D may be TRBD1 (5 bases). Between the trimmed V and J ends, which lost 0 bases and 5 bases, there was a span of 10 bases. The CDR3 extends over 14 amino acids. Germline CDR1 and CDR2: ENHRY and SYGVKD. The CDR3 loop is CAISESLGVTEAFF. The CDR3 DNA sequence: TGTGCCATCAGTGAGTCGTTGGGGGTGACTGAAGCTTTCTTT.

This clone appeared a few times. The chain joins TRBV9 to TRBJ1-6, with D unresolved. CDR1 and CDR2 from the germline V gene are SGDLS and YYNGEE. The CDR3 spans 14 residues. Trimming removed 6 bases from V and 7 bases from J, with 14 bases in between. CDR3 bases: TGTGCCAGCAAGGGCGACATGACGAATTCACCCCTCCACTTT. Its translation is CASKGDMTNSPLHF.

The chain recombines TRBV5-1 with TRBJ1-6; 7 nucleotides agree with TRBD1. This CDR3 is 15 amino acids long. The germline V gene encodes CDR1 SGHRS and CDR2 YFSETQ. Trimming at V came to 4 bases and at J to 9 bases, leaving 10 bases not matched to a gene. CDR3 sequence reads: CASSPSGGSGSPLHF. CDR3 bases: TGCGCCAGCAGCCCGTCAGGGGGTAGTGGTTCACCCCTCCACTTT.

This clone is labeled large. V is TRBV11-3 and J is TRBJ2-5; maybe TRBD1 (5 bases). Trimming took off 2 bases at V and 1 base at J, with 14 bases between the two ends. The length of the CDR3 is 16 residues. Germline CDR1 is SGHNT and CDR2 is YENEEA. The CDR3 here is CASSLTARVAQETQYF. The CDR3 DNA sequence: TGTGCCAGCAGCTTAACTGCCAGGGTAGCCCAAGAGACCCAGTACTTC.

This clone is categorized as large. The chain links TRBV30 to TRBJ1-4; TRBD1 matches 9 bases. CDR1 is GTSNPN, CDR2 SVGIG, per germline (reference sequence). Losses at the gene ends were 5 bases for V and 7 bases for J; bases not matched to a gene: 5. This CDR3 region has 13 residues. In DNA, the CDR3 is TGTGCCTGGGGGACAGGGCAAGGTGAAAAACTGTTTTTT. It specifies CAWGTGQGEKLFF.

V is TRBV6-1 and J is TRBJ1-2; unclear D gene. V was trimmed by 0 bases and J by 1 base, leaving 15 bases between them. The CDR3 has 17 amino acids. Germline V gene sequence: CDR1 MNHNS, CDR2 SASEGT. The DNA for the CDR3 is TGTGCCAGCAGTGAAGCTATACCAGGAGAGTATAACTATGGCTACACCTTC. Protein sequence: CASSEAIPGEYNYGYTF.

The rearrangement links TRBV9 to TRBJ2-1, with TRBD1 identical over 12 bases. Germline V gene data show CDR1 as SGDLS and CDR2 as YYNGEE. The V segment lost 8 bases and the J segment 10 bases; nucleotides outside the gene matches: 10. This CDR3 comprises 14 residues. CDR3 in DNA: TGTGCCAGGCCCCCGGGACAGGGGGCGGAAGAGCAGTTCTTC. Translating it yields CARPPGQGAEEQFF.